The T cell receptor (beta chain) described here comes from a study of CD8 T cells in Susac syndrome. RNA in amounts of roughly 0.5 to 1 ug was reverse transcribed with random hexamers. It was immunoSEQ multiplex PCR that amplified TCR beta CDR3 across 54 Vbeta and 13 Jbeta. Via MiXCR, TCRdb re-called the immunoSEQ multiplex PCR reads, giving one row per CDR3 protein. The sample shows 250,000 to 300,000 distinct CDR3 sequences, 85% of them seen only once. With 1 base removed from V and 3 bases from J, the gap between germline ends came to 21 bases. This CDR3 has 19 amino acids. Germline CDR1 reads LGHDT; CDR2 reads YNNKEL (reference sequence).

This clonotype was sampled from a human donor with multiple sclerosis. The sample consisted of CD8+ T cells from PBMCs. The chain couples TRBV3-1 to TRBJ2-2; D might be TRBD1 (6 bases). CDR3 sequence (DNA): TGTGCCAGCAGCCAAGTCCTGACAGAGGGGGAGAAGTACACCGGGGAGCTGTTTTTT. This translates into CASSQVLTEGEKYTGELFF.